This T cell receptor (beta chain) was captured by sequencing in a study of shared clonotypes between healthy human individuals. TCRdb's copy holds only in-frame clones and misses some; the assay was immunoSEQ multiplex PCR. The sample contains roughly 2,500,000 clones, approximately 93% of which appear only once. The healthy adult donors were HIV-negative and reported no recent acute infections or vaccinations. The CDR3 is made up of 16 amino acids. Germline V gene lookup returns CDR1 SGHRS and CDR2 YFSETQ. The V gene end was trimmed by 0 bases and the J gene end by 6 bases; junction bases not matched to a gene: 7.

This chain links TRBV5-1 with TRBJ2-1; the match to TRBD2 covers 9 bases. Sequencing was performed on naive CD4+ T cells from PBMCs. Subset reported: CD45RA+ positively selected. This TCR came from a man aged 18 to 30 in good health. Some clones in this sample may be carry-over from other donors' samples. The CDR3 sequence: CASSLDRISGSNEQFF. Written as DNA, the CDR3 is TGCGCCAGCAGCTTGGATCGTATTAGCGGGAGCAATGAGCAGTTCTTC. The full variable domain, rest sourced from reference TRBV5-1 and TRBJ2-1, is KAGVTQTPRYLIKTRGQQVTLSCSPISGHRSVSWYQQTPGQGLQFLFEYFSETQRNKGNFPGRFSGRQFSNSRSEMNVSTLELGDSALYLCASSLDRISGSNEQFFGPGTRLTVL.